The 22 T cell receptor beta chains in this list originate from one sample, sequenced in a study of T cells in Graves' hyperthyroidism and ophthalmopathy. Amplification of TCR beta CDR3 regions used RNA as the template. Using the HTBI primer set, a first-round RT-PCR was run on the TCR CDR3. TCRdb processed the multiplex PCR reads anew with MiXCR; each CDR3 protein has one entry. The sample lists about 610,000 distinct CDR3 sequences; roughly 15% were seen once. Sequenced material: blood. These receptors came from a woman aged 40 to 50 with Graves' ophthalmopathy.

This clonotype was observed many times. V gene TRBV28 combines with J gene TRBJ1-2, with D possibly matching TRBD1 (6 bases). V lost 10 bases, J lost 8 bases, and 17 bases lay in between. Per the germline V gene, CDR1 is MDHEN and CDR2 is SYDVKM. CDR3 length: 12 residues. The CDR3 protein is CATTRGAEGYTF. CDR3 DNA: TGTGCCACCACCCGGGGGGCCGAAGGCTACACCTTC.

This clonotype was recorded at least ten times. CDR3 bases: TGCAGTGCTAGAGATCTAGCCTGGGGCGAAGAGACCCAGTACTTC. Translating gives CSARDLAWGEETQYF. V is TRBV20-1 and J is TRBJ2-5; tentatively, D is TRBD1 or TRBD2 (5 bases each). Trimming removed 0 bases at V and 3 bases at J, with 14 bases between. Germline CDR1 is DFQATT and CDR2 is SNEGSKA (reference sequence). The CDR3 totals 15 residues.

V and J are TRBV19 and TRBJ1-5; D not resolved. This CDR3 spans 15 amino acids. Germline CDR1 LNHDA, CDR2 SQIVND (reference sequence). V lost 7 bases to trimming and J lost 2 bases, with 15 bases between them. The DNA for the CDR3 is TGTGCCAGTACCGTCCTCGGGATGGGCAATCAGCCCCAGCATTTT. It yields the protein CASTVLGMGNQPQHF. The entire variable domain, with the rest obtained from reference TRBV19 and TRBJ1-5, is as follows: DGGITQSPKYLFRKEGQNVTLSCEQNLNHDAMYWYRQDPGQGLRLIYYSQIVNDFQKGDIAEGYSVSREKKESFPLTVTSAQKNPTAFYLCASTVLGMGNQPQHFGDGTRLSIL.

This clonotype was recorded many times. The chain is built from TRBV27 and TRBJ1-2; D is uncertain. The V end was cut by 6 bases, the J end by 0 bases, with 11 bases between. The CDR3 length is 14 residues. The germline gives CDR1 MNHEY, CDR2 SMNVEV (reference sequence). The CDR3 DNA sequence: TGTGCCAGCAGGCAGGCCGCTACTAACTATGGCTACACCTTC. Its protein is CASRQAATNYGYTF.

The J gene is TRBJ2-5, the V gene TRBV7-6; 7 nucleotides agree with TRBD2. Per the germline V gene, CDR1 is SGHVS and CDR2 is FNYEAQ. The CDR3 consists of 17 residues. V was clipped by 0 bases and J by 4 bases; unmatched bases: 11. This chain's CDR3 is CASSLAPGVAGAETQYF. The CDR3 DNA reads TGTGCCAGCAGCTTAGCACCTGGTGTAGCGGGTGCAGAGACCCAGTACTTC. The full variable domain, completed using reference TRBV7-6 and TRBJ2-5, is GAGVSQSPRYKVTKRGQDVALRCDPISGHVSLYWYRQALGQGPEFLTYFNYEAQQDKSGLPNDRFSAERPEGSISTLTIQRTEQRDSAMYRCASSLAPGVAGAETQYFGPGTRLLVL.

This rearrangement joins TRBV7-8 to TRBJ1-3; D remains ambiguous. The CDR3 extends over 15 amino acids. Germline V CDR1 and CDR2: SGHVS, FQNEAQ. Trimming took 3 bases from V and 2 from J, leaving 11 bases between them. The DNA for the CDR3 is TGTGCCAGCAGCTTGAGGGCAGCTACTGGAAACACCATATATTTT. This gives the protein CASSLRAATGNTIYF.

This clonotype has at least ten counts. CDR3 in amino acids: CASSGTSVRGTQYF. The CDR3 nucleotides are TGTGCCAGCAGCGGGACTAGCGTACGGGGGACCCAGTACTTC. The V call is TRBV12-3 or TRBV12-4, the J call TRBJ2-5; 10 positions match TRBD2. J was trimmed by 7 bases and V by 6 bases; bases with no gene match: 8. This CDR3 has 14 amino acids.

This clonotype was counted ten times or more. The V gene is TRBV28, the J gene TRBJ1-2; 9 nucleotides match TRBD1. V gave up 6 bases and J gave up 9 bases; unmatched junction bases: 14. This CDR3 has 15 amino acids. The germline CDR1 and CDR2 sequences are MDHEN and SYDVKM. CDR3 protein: CASRLQIGQGQSYTF. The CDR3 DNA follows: TGTGCCAGCAGATTGCAAATAGGACAGGGGCAAAGCTACACCTTC.

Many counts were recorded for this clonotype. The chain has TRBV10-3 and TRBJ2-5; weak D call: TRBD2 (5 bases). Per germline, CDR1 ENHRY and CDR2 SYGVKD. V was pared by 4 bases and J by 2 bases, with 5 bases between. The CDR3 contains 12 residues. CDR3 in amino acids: CAISGLQETQYF. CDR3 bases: TGTGCCATCAGTGGACTACAAGAGACCCAGTACTTC.

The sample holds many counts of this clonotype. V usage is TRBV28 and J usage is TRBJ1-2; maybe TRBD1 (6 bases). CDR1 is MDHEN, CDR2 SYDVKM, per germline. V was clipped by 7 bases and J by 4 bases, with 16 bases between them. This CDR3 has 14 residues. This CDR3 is CASTKQGFGYGYTF. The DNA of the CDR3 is TGTGCCAGCACCAAACAGGGATTCGGCTATGGCTACACCTTC.

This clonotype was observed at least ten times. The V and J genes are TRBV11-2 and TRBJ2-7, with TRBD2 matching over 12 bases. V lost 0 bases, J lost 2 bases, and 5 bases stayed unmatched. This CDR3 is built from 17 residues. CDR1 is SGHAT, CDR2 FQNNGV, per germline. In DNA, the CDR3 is TGTGCCAGCAGCTTAGAAGACCTAGCGGGAGGGCCCTACGAGCAGTACTTC. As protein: CASSLEDLAGGPYEQYF.

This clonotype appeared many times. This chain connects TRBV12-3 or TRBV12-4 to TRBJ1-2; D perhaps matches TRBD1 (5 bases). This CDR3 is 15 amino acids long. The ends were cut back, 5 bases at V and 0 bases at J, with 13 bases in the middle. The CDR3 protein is CASSPPQESNYGYTF. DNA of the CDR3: TGTGCCAGCAGTCCGCCACAGGAGTCTAACTATGGCTACACCTTC.

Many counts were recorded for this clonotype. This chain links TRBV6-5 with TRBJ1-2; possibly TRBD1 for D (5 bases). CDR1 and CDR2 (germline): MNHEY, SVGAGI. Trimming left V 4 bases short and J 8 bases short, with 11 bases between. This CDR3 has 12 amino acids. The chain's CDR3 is CASSLGREGYTF. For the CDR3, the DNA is TGTGCCAGCAGTTTGGGCAGGGAAGGCTACACCTTC.

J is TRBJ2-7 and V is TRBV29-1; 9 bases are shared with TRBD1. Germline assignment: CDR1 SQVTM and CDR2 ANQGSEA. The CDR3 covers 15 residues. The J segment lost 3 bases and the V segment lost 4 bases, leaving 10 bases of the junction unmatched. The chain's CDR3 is CSVGVWGTGFYEQYF. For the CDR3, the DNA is TGCAGCGTTGGGGTTTGGGGGACAGGGTTCTACGAGCAGTACTTC.

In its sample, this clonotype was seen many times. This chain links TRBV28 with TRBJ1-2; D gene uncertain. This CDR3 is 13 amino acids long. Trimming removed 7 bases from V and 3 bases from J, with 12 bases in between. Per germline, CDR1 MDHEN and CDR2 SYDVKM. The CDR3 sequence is CASTSQGDYGYTF. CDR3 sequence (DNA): TGTGCCAGCACGTCCCAAGGTGACTATGGCTACACCTTC.

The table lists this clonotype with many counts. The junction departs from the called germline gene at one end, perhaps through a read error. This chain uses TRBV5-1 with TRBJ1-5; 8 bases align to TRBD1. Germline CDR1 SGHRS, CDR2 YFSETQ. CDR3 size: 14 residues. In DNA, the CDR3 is TGTGCCAGCAGTCCCGGGACAGGTGACCAGCCCCAGCATTTT. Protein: CASSPGTGDQPQHF.

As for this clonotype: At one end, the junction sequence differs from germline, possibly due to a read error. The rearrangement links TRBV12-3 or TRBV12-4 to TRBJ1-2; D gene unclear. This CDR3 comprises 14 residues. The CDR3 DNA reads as TGTGCCAGCGGTTTCCGGACTGATAACTATGGCTACACCTTC. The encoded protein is CASGFRTDNYGYTF.

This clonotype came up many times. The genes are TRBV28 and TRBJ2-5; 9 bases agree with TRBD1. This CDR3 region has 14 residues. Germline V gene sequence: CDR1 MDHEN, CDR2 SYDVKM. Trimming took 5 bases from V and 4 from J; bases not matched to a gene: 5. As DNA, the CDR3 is TGTGCCAGCAGTCCGGGGGACAGGGCAGAGACCCAGTACTTC. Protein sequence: CASSPGDRAETQYF.

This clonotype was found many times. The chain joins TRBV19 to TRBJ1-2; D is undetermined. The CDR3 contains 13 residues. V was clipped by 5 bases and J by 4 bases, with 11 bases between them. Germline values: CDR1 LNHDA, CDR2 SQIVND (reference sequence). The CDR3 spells CASSQKPSYGYTF. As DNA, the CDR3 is TGTGCCAGTAGTCAGAAACCATCCTATGGCTACACCTTC. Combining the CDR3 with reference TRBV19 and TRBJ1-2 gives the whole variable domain DGGITQSPKYLFRKEGQNVTLSCEQNLNHDAMYWYRQDPGQGLRLIYYSQIVNDFQKGDIAEGYSVSREKKESFPLTVTSAQKNPTAFYLCASSQKPSYGYTFGSGTRLTVV.

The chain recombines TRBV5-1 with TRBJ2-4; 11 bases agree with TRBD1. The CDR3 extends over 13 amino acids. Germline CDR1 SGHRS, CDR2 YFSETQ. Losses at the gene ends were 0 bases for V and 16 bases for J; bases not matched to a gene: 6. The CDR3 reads CASSLGPGQGDYF. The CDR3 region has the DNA TGCGCCAGCAGCTTGGGACCGGGACAGGGGGACTACTTC.

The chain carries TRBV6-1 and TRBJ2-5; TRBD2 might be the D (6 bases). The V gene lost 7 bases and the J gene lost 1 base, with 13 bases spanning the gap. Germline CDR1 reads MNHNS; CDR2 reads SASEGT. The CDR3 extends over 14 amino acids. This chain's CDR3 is CASIPGGVQETQYF. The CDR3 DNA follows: TGTGCCAGCATTCCGGGCGGGGTCCAAGAGACCCAGTACTTC.

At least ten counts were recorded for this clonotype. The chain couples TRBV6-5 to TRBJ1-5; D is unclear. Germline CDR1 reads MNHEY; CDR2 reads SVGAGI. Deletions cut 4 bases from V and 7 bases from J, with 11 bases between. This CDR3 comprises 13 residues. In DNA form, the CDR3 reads TGTGCCAGCAGTTCGTTGGGGTGGCAGCCCCAGCATTTT. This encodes CASSSLGWQPQHF.